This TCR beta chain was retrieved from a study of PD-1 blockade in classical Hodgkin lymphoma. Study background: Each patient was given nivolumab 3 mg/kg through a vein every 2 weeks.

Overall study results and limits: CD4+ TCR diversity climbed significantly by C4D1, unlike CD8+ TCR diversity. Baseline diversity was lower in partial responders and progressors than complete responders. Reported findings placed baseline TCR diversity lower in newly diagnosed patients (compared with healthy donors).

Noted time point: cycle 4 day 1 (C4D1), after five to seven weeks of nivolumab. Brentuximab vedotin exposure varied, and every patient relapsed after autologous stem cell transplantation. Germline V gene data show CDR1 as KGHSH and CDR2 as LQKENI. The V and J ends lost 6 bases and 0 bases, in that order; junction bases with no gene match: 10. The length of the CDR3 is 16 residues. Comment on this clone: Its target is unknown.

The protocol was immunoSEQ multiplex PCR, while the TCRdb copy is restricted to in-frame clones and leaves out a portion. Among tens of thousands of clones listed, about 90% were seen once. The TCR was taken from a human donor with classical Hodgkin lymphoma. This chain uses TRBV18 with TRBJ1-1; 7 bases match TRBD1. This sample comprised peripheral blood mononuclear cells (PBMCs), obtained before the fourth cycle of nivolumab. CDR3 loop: CASSGAGGGMNTEAFF. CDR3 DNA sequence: TGTGCCAGCTCCGGGGCAGGGGGTGGAATGAACACTGAAGCTTTCTTT. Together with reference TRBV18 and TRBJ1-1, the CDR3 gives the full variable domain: NAGVMQNPRHLVRRRGQEARLRCSPMKGHSHVYWYRQLPEEGLKFMVYLQKENIIDESGMPKERFSAEFPKEGPSILRIQQVVRGDSAAYFCASSGAGGGMNTEAFFGQGTRLTVV.